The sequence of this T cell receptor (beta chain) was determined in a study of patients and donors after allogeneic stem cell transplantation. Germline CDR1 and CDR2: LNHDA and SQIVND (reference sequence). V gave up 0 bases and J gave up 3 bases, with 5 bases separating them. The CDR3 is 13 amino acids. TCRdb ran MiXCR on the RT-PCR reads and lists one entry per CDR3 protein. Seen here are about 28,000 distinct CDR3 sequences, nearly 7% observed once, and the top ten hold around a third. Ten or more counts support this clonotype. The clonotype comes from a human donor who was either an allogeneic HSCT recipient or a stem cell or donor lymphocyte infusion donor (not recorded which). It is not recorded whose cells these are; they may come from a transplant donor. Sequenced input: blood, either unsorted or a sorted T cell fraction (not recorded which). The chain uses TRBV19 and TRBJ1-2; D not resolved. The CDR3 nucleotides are TGTGCCAGTAGTATAGACGGGGACTATGGCTACACCTTC. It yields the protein CASSIDGDYGYTF.